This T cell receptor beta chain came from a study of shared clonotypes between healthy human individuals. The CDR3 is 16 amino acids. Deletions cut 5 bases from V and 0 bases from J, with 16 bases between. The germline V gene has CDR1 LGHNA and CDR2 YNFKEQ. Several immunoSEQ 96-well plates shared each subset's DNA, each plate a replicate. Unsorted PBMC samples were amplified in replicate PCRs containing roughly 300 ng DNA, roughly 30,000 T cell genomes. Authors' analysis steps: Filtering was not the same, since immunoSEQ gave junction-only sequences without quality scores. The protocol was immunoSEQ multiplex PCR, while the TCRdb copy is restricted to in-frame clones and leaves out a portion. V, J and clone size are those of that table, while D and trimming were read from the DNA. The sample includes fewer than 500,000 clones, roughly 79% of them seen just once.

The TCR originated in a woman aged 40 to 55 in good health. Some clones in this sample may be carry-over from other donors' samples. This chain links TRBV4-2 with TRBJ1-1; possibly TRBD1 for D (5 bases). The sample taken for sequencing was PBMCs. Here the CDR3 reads CASSWGGAFMNTEAFF. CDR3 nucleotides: TGTGCCAGCAGCTGGGGAGGGGCCTTCATGAACACTGAAGCTTTCTTT.